This TCR beta chain appears in the sequencing data of a study of cytomegalovirus exposure and HLA in healthy donors. General study findings and limits: CMV serostatus was the sole immune exposure information available.

Concerning this clone: The antigen is unknown. Relative to the germline gene, one junction end is altered; a read error may explain this.

The CDR3 runs 14 residues. Per germline, CDR1 MNHEY and CDR2 SVGAGI. PCR used 60 Vbeta primers and 13 Jbeta primers. Libraries were prepared by immunoSEQ multiplex PCR; TCRdb keeps only in-frame clonotypes and omits some of them. The sample has some 120,000 clones, about three quarters seen once. The J gene is TRBJ1-2, the V gene TRBV6-5, with 8 bases identical to TRBD1. The sequence derives from a female donor in good health and CMV-seronegative. Sequenced material: PBMCs. The chain's CDR3 is CASRPLGQGRSSLF. The CDR3, as DNA: TGTGCCAGCAGACCACTCGGACAGGGCAGATCCTCCCTATTC.